This T cell receptor beta chain was sequenced during a study of shared clonotypes between healthy human individuals (dated by TCRdb to 2019 to 2021). For the study in its entirety: The cohort comprised two women and three men aged 18 to 49 years. Per donor, three plates each were used for CD4 naive and CD4 memory, two for CD8 naive, and one for CD8 memory. To estimate repertoire size and how much clonotypes are shared between individuals, the study performed deep sequencing of blood TCR repertoires from a few healthy adults. Different laboratories and diverse techniques were used to prepare libraries and sequence TCR repertoires, to increase sequencing depth and limit assay-specific biases. Per donor, leukapheresis produced somewhere between about 0.9 and 9 billion PBMCs.

For this clone: Which antigen it targets is not known. The input lacks base qualities; no much larger clone sits a single base away.

What the work shows at the level of the full study, not this receptor alone: Estimated clonotype richness was generally larger for naive than for memory subsets. Only blood was sampled, and tissue TCR repertoires likely differ from those in blood. Based on pairwise subsampling, the degree of clonotype sharing among donors was expected to be affected by sequencing depth. The small number of donors limited the genetic and exposure-history diversity represented. Even with the large sequencing depth, rarefaction of the sorted-subset datasets indicated that sequencing was incomplete. Sharing across four donors was observed for around 5% of naive CD4, 3% to 4% of naive CD8, around 2.5% of memory CD4, and about 0.4% of memory CD8 clonotypes. Clonotypes shared by all four sorted-subset donors showed higher generation probabilities than non-shared clonotypes.

Using the deep immunoSEQ assay, multiplex PCR amplified TCR CDR3 regions from genomic DNA. Extracted genomic DNA from each cell subset was spread evenly across all wells of several immunoSEQ 96-well plates, with each plate serving as a replicate. For sorted subsets, roughly 200 ng of genomic DNA, equivalent to about 30,000 T cell genomes, went into each replicate PCR. Purified libraries were measured with a Qubit 3.0 fluorometer, size-checked on a Bioanalyzer 2100, and measured again with the KAPA Library Quantification kit. Every immunoSEQ 96-well plate was sequenced on a separate single-read 150-cycle Illumina NextSeq 550 flow cell. In the paper's pipeline: Because the immunoSEQ output included only junctional sequences and no quality scores, the filtering could not be the same as the filtering used for full-length reads. Sequences were annotated with PyIR, a Python wrapper for IgBLAST v1.9, using IMGT germline references to assign V/J genes and CDR3. Any read was removed if the V/J assignment was weak (E-value above 1e-6), the CDR3 was missing, or the read contained stop codons, out-of-frame junctions, or ambiguous translated residues. A V3J clonotype was defined by an identical inferred V gene, J gene, and CDR3 amino acid sequence. Percentage overlap between repertoires was computed as shared unique clonotypes divided by the size of the smaller repertoire. Three approaches were used to assess repertoire richness: RTK rarefaction, the Chao1 estimator, and Recon v2.1 estimates of unobserved clonotypes. For all TCRbeta clonotypes obtained by the gDNA method from a handful of donors, generation probabilities were computed with OLGA. TCRdb mirrors the immuneACCESS table, restricted to in-frame sequences. Some clones are absent from its copies; in checked studies, under half trace to an unresolved V gene, and the reason for the others is unknown. V and J calls plus clone size are reproduced from that table; the DNA served to infer D and trimming. The sample has 2,100,000 or so clones on record, roughly 95% of them singletons. 0.1% to 0.15% of the sample is taken by the ten largest.

There are 15 amino acids in the CDR3, from cysteine to phenylalanine inclusive. Solely the CDR3 DNA is kept, with 45 bases framed from the first base. V loses 4 bases, J loses 4 bases, and the germline ends lie 15 bases apart. CDR1 SGHRS and CDR2 YFSETQ are derived from the germline V gene. Healthy HIV-negative adults with no recently reported acute infections or vaccinations were included as donors. Every donor was a Caucasian adult living in Nashville, Tennessee, USA. CD4+ T cells were enriched by magnetic negative selection, after which naive cells were positively selected on CD45RA and the negative fraction was taken as the memory subset. After blood collection by leukapheresis, PBMCs were isolated using Ficoll-Histopaque density gradient centrifugation and then cryopreserved in the vapor phase of liquid nitrogen. Analytical flow cytometry was used to check the purity and quantity of every magnetically sorted T cell population. Each sorted fraction had its genomic DNA isolated and then quantified by UV absorbance on a Nanodrop 2000c.

The sample consisted of naive CD4+ T cells sorted from blood. What this sample's cell subset or site label stands for: CD45RA+ positively selected. The clonotype originates from a man in his late teens or twenties in good health. The V gene is TRBV5-1 and the J gene is TRBJ1-3, and possibly TRBD1, on 6 matching bases. CDR3 protein: CASSPAEGVGNTIYF. The DNA is as follows: TGCGCCAGCAGCCCCGCCGAGGGGGTAGGAAACACCATATATTTT. The full variable domain, completed from the reference TRBV5-1 and TRBJ1-3 proteins outside the CDR3, reads KAGVTQTPRYLIKTRGQQVTLSCSPISGHRSVSWYQQTPGQGLQFLFEYFSETQRNKGNFPGRFSGRQFSNSRSEMNVSTLELGDSALYLCASSPAEGVGNTIYFGEGSWLTVV.